These 10 T cell receptor beta chains came from one sample sequenced in a study of T cells in Graves' hyperthyroidism and ophthalmopathy. Amplified TCR beta CDR3 regions derived from RNA transcripts. Primed by the HTBI set, a first-round RT-PCR was run on the TCR CDR3. Each CDR3 protein gets one entry after TCRdb re-called the multiplex PCR reads with MiXCR. The sample holds 360,000 or so distinct CDR3 sequences, 13% to 15% seen once. Sequences were obtained from blood. The origin of the receptors is a woman aged 55-69 years with Graves' ophthalmopathy.

The rearrangement joins TRBV24-1 to TRBJ1-2; D is ambiguous. Trimming stripped 4 bases from V and 8 bases from J, with 13 bases between. The CDR3 totals 13 residues. Germline CDR1 KGHDR, CDR2 SFDVKD. The CDR3 sequence: CATSDRTGSGYTF. The CDR3 bases are TGTGCCACCAGTGACCGGACCGGGTCCGGCTACACCTTC.

This clonotype was observed at least ten times. V usage is TRBV29-1 and J usage is TRBJ2-3, with TRBD2 identical over 10 bases. With 0 bases clipped from V and 1 base from J, the junction kept 7 bases outside the gene matches. CDR3 length equals 17 residues. CDR1 and CDR2 (germline): SQVTM, ANQGSEA. The CDR3 DNA is TGCAGCGTTGAAGAGAGGTCCGGGACTAGCGGCACAGATACGCAGTATTTT. Translated, it gives CSVEERSGTSGTDTQYF.

This chain links TRBV5-1 with TRBJ2-7, with D possibly being TRBD1 or TRBD2 (6 bases each). The germline CDR1 and CDR2 sequences are SGHRS and YFSETQ. The CDR3 has 15 residues. Trimming cost V 7 bases and J 0 bases, with 17 bases left between them. The CDR3 sequence is CASGPEGTYSYEQYF. CDR3 nucleotides: TGCGCCAGCGGCCCGGAGGGGACATACTCCTACGAGCAGTACTTC. The full variable domain, rest sourced from reference TRBV5-1 and TRBJ2-7, is KAGVTQTPRYLIKTRGQQVTLSCSPISGHRSVSWYQQTPGQGLQFLFEYFSETQRNKGNFPGRFSGRQFSNSRSEMNVSTLELGDSALYLCASGPEGTYSYEQYFGPGTRLTVT.

This chain joins TRBV11-2 and TRBJ2-7; 10 bases align to TRBD1. With 3 bases clipped from V and 5 bases from J, the junction kept 7 bases outside the gene matches. Per germline, CDR1 SGHAT and CDR2 FQNNGV. The CDR3 is 15 amino acids. In DNA form, the CDR3 reads TGTGCCAGCAGCTTTACCGGGACAGGGGATAACGAGCAGTACTTC. It is translated as CASSFTGTGDNEQYF.

In its sample, this clonotype was seen many times. The chain employs TRBV12-3 or TRBV12-4 and TRBJ1-1; D possibly corresponds to TRBD1 (6 bases). V lost 5 bases and J 7 bases, leaving 14 bases between the germline ends. The CDR3 has 13 amino acids. Here the CDR3 DNA reads TGTGCCAGCAGTGGGGGCGGAGGGAGTGAAGCTTTCTTT. Protein sequence: CASSGGGGSEAFF.

This clonotype was seen ten or more times. The chain uses TRBV15 and TRBJ1-5; 9 bases match TRBD1. The CDR3 is 17 amino acids. The germline CDR1 and CDR2 sequences are LNHNV and YYDKDF (reference sequence). Germline trimming cut 0 bases from V and 3 bases from J; bases unmatched to any gene: 6. The CDR3 sequence is CATSRDRGQGFNQPQHF. DNA for the CDR3: TGTGCCACCAGCAGAGATAGGGGACAGGGCTTCAATCAGCCCCAGCATTTT. The full variable domain, in which reference TRBV15 and TRBJ1-5 provide the parts outside the CDR3, is DAMVIQNPRYQVTQFGKPVTLSCSQTLNHNVMYWYQQKSSQAPKLLFHYYDKDFNNEADTPDNFQSRRPNTSFCFLDIRSPGLGDTAMYLCATSRDRGQGFNQPQHFGDGTRLSIL.

This chain connects TRBV6-1 to TRBJ2-7; either TRBD1 or TRBD2 may supply D (5 bases each). V was cut by 5 bases and J by 5 bases, with 10 bases left in between. CDR1 and CDR2 (germline): MNHNS, SASEGT. The CDR3 spans 12 residues. CDR3 sequence reads: CASSQGAHEQYF. In nucleotides, the CDR3 is TGTGCCAGCAGTCAGGGAGCACACGAGCAGTACTTC.

Worth noting for this clonotype: A much larger clone is a single base away; this may be a read error. This sequence joins TRBV6-5 and TRBJ2-7; D is undetermined. The V gene's germline CDR1 is MNHEY and CDR2 SVGAGI. V lost 2 bases, J lost 9 bases, and 11 bases lay in between. This CDR3 region has 12 residues. CDR3 sequence reads: CASSYMGDGQYF. CDR3 coding DNA: TGTGCCAGCAGTTACATGGGCGACGGGCAGTACTTC.

In its sample, this clonotype was seen many times. The rearrangement joins TRBV3-1 to TRBJ2-3; no definite D call. This CDR3 is 19 amino acids long. Germline CDR1 reads LGHDT; CDR2 reads YNNKEL (reference sequence). Trimming took 1 base from V and 0 from J, leaving 20 bases between them. As DNA, the CDR3 is TGTGCCAGCAGCCAAGTGTCAAGTTTCATATTCGGGAGCACAGATACGCAGTATTTT. This encodes CASSQVSSFIFGSTDTQYF.

This clonotype was picked up one time. The chain uses TRBV19 and TRBJ2-5; 10 bases are shared with TRBD2. Germline CDR1 is LNHDA and CDR2 is SQIVND (reference sequence). V shed 10 bases and J 4 bases; nucleotides not matched to a gene: 15. The CDR3 runs 16 residues. The CDR3 loop reads CATKVPSSGRGETQYF. CDR3 nucleotide sequence: TGTGCCACCAAAGTCCCGTCTAGCGGGAGAGGAGAGACCCAGTACTTC.